This is a list of T cell receptor beta chains from one sample in a study of T cells after yellow fever vaccination. TCRdb ran MiXCR on the 5' RACE reads and lists one entry per CDR3 protein. The table has about 58,000 distinct CDR3 sequences, approximately 6.9% seen once; the top ten hold approximately 41%. The source material was CD8+ T cells sorted from PBMCs, sampled on the day of the first yellow fever vaccination. The receptors here all came from a man between 18 and 29 years old who received the YFV17D yellow fever vaccine. Both conserved end residues are part of each CDR3. D genes are given only for firm matches. The size entry is marked missing in some rows and otherwise reads once, few, many or a size class.

TRBV7-9	many	TRBJ2-7	TRBD1	TGTGCCAGCACCAAAAGGGGGCAGCCATACGAGCAGTACTTC	CASTKRGQPYEQYF
TRBV5-6	many	TRBJ2-4	-	TGTGCCAGCAGCTTGGCGAGGGATATCAAAAACATTCAGTACTTC	CASSLARDIKNIQYF
TRBV7-8	few	TRBJ2-5	-	TGTGCCAGCAGCTGGAAAGTTCAAGAGACCCAGTACTTC	CASSWKVQETQYF
TRBV11-1	many	TRBJ2-2	-	TGTGCCAGCAGCCATCCCCCCCTGGGAGCAGCGAACACCGGGGAGCTGTTTTTT	CASSHPPLGAANTGELFF
TRBV11-1	-	TRBJ1-3	-	TGTGCCAGCAGCTTAGTATTCCGCACAGATGCGAACTCTGGAAACACCATATATTTT	CASSLVFRTDANSGNTIYF
TRBV7-9	-	TRBJ1-4	-	TGTGCCAGCAGCTCATCAACTAATGAAAAACTGTTTTTT	CASSSSTNEKLFF
TRBV4-1	-	TRBJ2-4	-	TGCGCCAGCAGCCAGGGGGTTCTCGCGAAAAACATTCAGTACTTC	CASSQGVLAKNIQYF
TRBV4-3	many	TRBJ2-1	TRBD1	TGCGCCAGCAGCCAAGAGGGACAGGGGTGGGATGAGCAGTTCTTC	CASSQEGQGWDEQFF
TRBV4-1	-	TRBJ1-3	-	TGCGCCAGCAGCCCCCAAATAGCTACTGGAAACACCATATATTTT	CASSPQIATGNTIYF
TRBV20-1	many	TRBJ2-5	TRBD1	TGCAGTGCCGACAGGGGGCGCGTGTCAGAGACCCAGTACTTC	CSADRGRVSETQYF
TRBV7-9	-	TRBJ2-3	-	TGTGCCAGCAGCTTTACAGGAGACACAGATACGCAGTATTTT	CASSFTGDTDTQYF
TRBV9	many	TRBJ2-1	TRBD1	TGTGCCAGCAGCGGACAGGGATATGAGCAGTTCTTC	CASSGQGYEQFF
TRBV5-1	many	TRBJ1-1	TRBD1	TGCGCCAGCAGCTTGGGGGACAGGGGTGGAACTGAAGCTTTCTTT	CASSLGDRGGTEAFF
TRBV6-5	-	TRBJ2-7	TRBD2	TGTGCCAGCAGTTTTAGCGGGGCCGATTCATGGGAGCAGTACTTC	CASSFSGADSWEQYF
TRBV4-1	few	TRBJ1-6	-	TGCGCCAGCAGCCGTCAAATCAGTGACGATAATTCACCCCTCCACTTT	CASSRQISDDNSPLHF
TRBV7-9	many	TRBJ2-7	TRBD1	TGTGCCAGCAGCTCCCGTAGGACAGGTTCGGCCGAGCAGTACTTC	CASSSRRTGSAEQYF
TRBV9	few	TRBJ2-2	-	TGTGCCAGCAGCGCGGTCACCACCGGGGAGCTGTTTTTT	CASSAVTTGELFF
TRBV6-5	many	TRBJ1-1	TRBD1	TGTGCCAGCAGGTTGTTGACAGGGGGGGTGACTGAAGCTTTCTTT	CASRLLTGGVTEAFF
TRBV28	few	TRBJ2-6	-	TGTGCCAGCAGTCCGCCCCAGTCGTCTGGGGCCAACGTCCTGACTTTC	CASSPPQSSGANVLTF
TRBV19	few	TRBJ2-6	-	TGTGCCAGTAGGACGATCCTGTTTAGTCACTCTGGGGCCAACGTCCTGACTTTC	CASRTILFSHSGANVLTF
TRBV29-1	-	TRBJ2-4	-	TGCAGCGTTGCAGCGGCGGCCAAAAACATTCAGTACTTC	CSVAAAAKNIQYF
TRBV4-1	few	TRBJ1-5	-	TGCGCCAGCAGCCTTGGGGGTTGGGGTCAGCCCCAGCATTTT	CASSLGGWGQPQHF
TRBV5-1	few	TRBJ1-1	-	TGCGCCAGCAGCCTGGAGCTGAACACTGAAGCTTTCTTT	CASSLELNTEAFF
TRBV9	-	TRBJ2-7	-	TGTGCCAGCAGCCCCCCAGCCCGCAACTACGAGCAGTACTTC	CASSPPARNYEQYF
TRBV7-9	few	TRBJ2-7	TRBD2	TGTGCCAGCAGCTCACAGCGGGGGCCCTCCTACGAGCAGTACTTC	CASSSQRGPSYEQYF
TRBV5-4	many	TRBJ2-1	-	TGTGCCAGCAGCTTTGGGGGGGCGGACAATGAGCAGTTCTTC	CASSFGGADNEQFF
TRBV7-2	-	TRBJ2-1	-	TGTGCCAGCAGCTTAGCCACATGGGAGCAGTTCTTC	CASSLATWEQFF
TRBV25-1	few	TRBJ2-7	-	TGTGCCAGCAGTGAATCTCACTACGAGCAGTACTTC	CASSESHYEQYF
TRBV29-1	many	TRBJ2-1	-	TGCAGCGTTGAAGATCTTCCCGGGACTTCCTACAATGAGCAGTTCTTC	CSVEDLPGTSYNEQFF
TRBV20-1	medium-sized	TRBJ1-1	TRBD1	TGCAGTGCTTGGACAGGGAACACTGAAGCTTTCTTT	CSAWTGNTEAFF
TRBV25-1	-	TRBJ2-3	TRBD1	TGTGCCAGCAGTGAAAAGGACAGGAGCACAGATACGCAGTATTTT	CASSEKDRSTDTQYF
TRBV12-3/TRBV12-4	few	TRBJ2-1	TRBD2	TGTGCCAGCATAACTAGCGGGGGCCCCAGGGAGCAGTTCTTC	CASITSGGPREQFF
TRBV7-9	once	TRBJ2-5	-	TGTGCCAGCAGCCCACCCTACAGCGTACCTTCCCAAGAGACCCAGTACTTC	CASSPPYSVPSQETQYF
TRBV10-3	few	TRBJ2-1	-	TGTGCCATCAGTGAGGCCGACATGGCGGGGCCTCCCTACAATGAGCAGTTCTTC	CAISEADMAGPPYNEQFF
TRBV12-3/TRBV12-4	few	TRBJ2-5	-	TGTGCCAGCACTGGTCGGGGAGAGACCCAGTACTTC	CASTGRGETQYF
TRBV27	many	TRBJ2-1	TRBD2	TGTGCCAGCAGTTTAGTCACTAGCGGGGGTAGCTCCTACAATGAGCAGTTCTTC	CASSLVTSGGSSYNEQFF
TRBV3-1	few	TRBJ2-3	TRBD2	TGTGCCAGCAGCCAAGATCAGCGGGGGGTCACAGATACGCAGTATTTT	CASSQDQRGVTDTQYF
TRBV7-9	few	TRBJ2-3	-	TGTGCCAGCAGCCCTTCCTCGGTTAGCACAGATACGCAGTATTTT	CASSPSSVSTDTQYF
TRBV7-6	many	TRBJ1-5	-	TGTGCCAGCTCCCGAGTCGGGGGTGGTCAGCCCCAGCATTTT	CASSRVGGGQPQHF
TRBV10-3	many	TRBJ2-7	TRBD1	TGTGCCATCAGTGAGTCGTGGACAGGCTCCTACGAGCAGTACTTC	CAISESWTGSYEQYF
TRBV3-1	-	TRBJ2-3	TRBD2	TGTGCCTGCTGCCAAGGACTAGCGGGGGTTACTAGCACAGATACGCAGTATTTT	CACCQGLAGVTSTDTQYF
TRBV7-9	many	TRBJ1-1	-	TGTGCCAGCAGCTTAGTTTCGGGGGCTAACACTGAAGCTTTCTTT	CASSLVSGANTEAFF
TRBV4-3	-	TRBJ2-5	TRBD2	TGCGCCAGCAGCCAAGCCATTCCGGGACTAGCGGGAGAGACCCAGTACTTC	CASSQAIPGLAGETQYF
TRBV4-3	-	TRBJ2-7	-	TGCGCCAGCAGCCAAGATTGGGGCCAGGGCTACGAGCAGTACTTC	CASSQDWGQGYEQYF
TRBV7-2	few	TRBJ1-1	TRBD1	TGTGCCAGCAGCTTGACAGGGGGCGTATTAGTACGAACTGAAGCTTTCTTT	CASSLTGGVLVRTEAFF
TRBV5-8	many	TRBJ2-1	TRBD2	TGTGCCAGCAGCGGGGCCGGGACTAGCGGGGTCAATGAGCAGTTCTTC	CASSGAGTSGVNEQFF
TRBV4-3	-	TRBJ2-2	TRBD2	TGCGCCAGCAGCCCCGGGGGGGGATTCACCGGGGAGCTGTTTTTT	CASSPGGGFTGELFF
TRBV6-2/TRBV6-3	-	TRBJ2-1	TRBD2	TGTGCCAGCAGTCGGGGACTAGCGGGACCGTACAATGAGCAGTTCTTC	CASSRGLAGPYNEQFF